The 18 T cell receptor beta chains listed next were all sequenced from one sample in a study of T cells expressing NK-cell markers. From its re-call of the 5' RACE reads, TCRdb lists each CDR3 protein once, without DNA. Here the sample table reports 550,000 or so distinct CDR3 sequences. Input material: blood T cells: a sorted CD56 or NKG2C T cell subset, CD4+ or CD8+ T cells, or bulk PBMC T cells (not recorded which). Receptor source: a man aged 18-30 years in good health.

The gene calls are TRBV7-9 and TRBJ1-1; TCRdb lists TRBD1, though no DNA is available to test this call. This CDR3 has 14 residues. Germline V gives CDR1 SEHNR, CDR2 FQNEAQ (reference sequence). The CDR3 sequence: CASSSSRQGTEAFF.

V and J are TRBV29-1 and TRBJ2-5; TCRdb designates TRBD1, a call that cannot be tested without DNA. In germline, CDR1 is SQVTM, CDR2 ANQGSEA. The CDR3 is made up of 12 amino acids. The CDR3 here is CSGGGVGETQYF.

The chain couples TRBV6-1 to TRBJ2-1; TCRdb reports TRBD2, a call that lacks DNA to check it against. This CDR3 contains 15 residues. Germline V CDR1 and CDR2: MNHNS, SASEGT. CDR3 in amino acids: CASSGWTSGANEQFF.

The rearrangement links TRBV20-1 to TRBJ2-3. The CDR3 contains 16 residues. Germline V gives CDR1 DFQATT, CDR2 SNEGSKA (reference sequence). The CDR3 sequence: CSARLLRMSSTDTQYF.

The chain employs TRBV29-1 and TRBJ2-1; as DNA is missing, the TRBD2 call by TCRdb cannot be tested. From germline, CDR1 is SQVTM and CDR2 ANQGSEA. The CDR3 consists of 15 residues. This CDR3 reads CSVERAGSSYNEQFF.

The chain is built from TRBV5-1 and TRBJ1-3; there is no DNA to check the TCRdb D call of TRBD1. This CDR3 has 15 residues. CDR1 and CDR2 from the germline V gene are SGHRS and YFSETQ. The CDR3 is CASTRDRSSGNTIYF.

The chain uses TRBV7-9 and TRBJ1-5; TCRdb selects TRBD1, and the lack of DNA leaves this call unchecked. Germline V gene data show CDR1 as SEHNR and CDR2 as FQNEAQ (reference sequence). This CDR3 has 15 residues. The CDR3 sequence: CASSPPTGDNQPQHF.

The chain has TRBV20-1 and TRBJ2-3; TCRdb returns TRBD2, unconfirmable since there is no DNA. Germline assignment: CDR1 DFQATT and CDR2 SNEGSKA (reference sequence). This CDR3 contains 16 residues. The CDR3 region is CSAREKSGRTADTQYF.

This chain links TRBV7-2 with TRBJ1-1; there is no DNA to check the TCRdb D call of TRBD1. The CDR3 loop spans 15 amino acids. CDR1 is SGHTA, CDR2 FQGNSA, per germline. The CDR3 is CASSFGNRGDTEAFF.

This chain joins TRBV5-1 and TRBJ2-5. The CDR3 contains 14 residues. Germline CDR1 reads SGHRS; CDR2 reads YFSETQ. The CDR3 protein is CASSLRQMQETQYF.

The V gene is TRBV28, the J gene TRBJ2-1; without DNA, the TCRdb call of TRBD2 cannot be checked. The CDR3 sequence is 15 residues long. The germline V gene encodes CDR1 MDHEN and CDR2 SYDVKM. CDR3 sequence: CASSLWASGSDEQFF. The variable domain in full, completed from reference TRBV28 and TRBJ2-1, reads DVKVTQSSRYLVKRTGEKVFLECVQDMDHENMFWYRQDPGLGLRLIYFSYDVKMKEKGDIPEGYSVSREKKERFSLILESASTNQTSMYLCASSLWASGSDEQFFGPGTRLTVL.

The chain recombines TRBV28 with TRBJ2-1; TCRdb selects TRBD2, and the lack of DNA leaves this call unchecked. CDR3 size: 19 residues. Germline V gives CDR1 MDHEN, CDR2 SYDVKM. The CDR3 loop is CASSLTGLAGEVSYNEQFF.

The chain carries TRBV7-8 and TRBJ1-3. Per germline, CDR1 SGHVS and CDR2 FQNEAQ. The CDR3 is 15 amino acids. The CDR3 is CASSLYPTAGNTIYF.

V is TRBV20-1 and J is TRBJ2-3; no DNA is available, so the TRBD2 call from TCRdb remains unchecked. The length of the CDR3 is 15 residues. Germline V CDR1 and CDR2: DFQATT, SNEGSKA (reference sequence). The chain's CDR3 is CSASRGLASTDTQYF.

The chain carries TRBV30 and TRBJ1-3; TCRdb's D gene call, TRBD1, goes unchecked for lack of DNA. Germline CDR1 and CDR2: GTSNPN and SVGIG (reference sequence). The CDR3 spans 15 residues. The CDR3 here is CAWTHGGTFANTIYF.

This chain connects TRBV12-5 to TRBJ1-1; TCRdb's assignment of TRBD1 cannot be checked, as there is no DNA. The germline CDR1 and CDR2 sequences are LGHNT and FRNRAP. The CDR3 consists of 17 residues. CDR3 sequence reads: CASGLVLHRSGGPEAFF.

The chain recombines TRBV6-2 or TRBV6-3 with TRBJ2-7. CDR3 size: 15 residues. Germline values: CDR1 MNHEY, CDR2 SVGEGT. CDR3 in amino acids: CASSYIRVDSYEQYF.

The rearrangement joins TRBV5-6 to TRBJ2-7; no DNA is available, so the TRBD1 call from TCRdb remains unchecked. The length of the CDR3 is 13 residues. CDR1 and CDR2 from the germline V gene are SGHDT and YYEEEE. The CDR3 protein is CASSFSRGYEQYF.